What follows describes a single T cell receptor beta chain. Seattle participants joined during active infection and were tracked over time. Germline CDR1 ENHRY, CDR2 SYGVKD. The CDR3 has 12 residues. V gave up 4 bases and J gave up 4 bases, with 6 bases separating them. Profiling relied on immunoSEQ multiplex PCR, and the TCRdb table lists in-frame clones only, not all of them. Altogether around 370,000 clones are present, approximately 87% being singletons, with the ten largest covering about 6.9%. These data belong to a study of blood T cell repertoires in COVID-19. The clonotype was recovered from a woman aged 50 to 60 with COVID-19, enrolled during active disease. The sequenced sample was peripheral blood. This chain joins TRBV10-3 and TRBJ2-3; unclear D gene. CDR3 sequence (DNA): TGTGCCATCAGTGGGCTTGCAGATACGCAGTATTTT. Protein: CAISGLADTQYF.